This T cell receptor (beta chain) was recovered during a study of blood T cells in healthy people across ages. Combining a sample-barcoded 5' primer with a J-beta primer mix, a second PCR ran for roughly 7 to 11 cycles. From the 5' RACE reads, TCRdb called clonotypes with MiXCR, one entry per CDR3 protein. The table lists about 1.4 million distinct CDR3 sequences, approximately 60% of them singletons. The sequence came from a man younger than 30 in good health. Sequencing was done on a sample of blood.

CDR3 sequence: CASSPTSWYQETQYF. The CDR3 DNA reads TGTGCCAGCTCACCTACCAGCTGGTACCAAGAGACCCAGTACTTC. V gene TRBV7-9 combines with J gene TRBJ2-5; D uncertain. CDR1 SEHNR and CDR2 FQNEAQ come from the germline V gene (reference sequence). The CDR3 spans 15 residues. The V gene lost 8 bases and the J gene lost 0 bases, with 16 bases spanning the gap.